The 22 T cell receptor beta chains reported below all come from one sample, sequenced in a study of Ad26.COV2.S vaccination and SARS-CoV-2 variants. Measured with immunoSEQ multiplex PCR; TCRdb has only the in-frame clones, and not every one. Found here are 300,000 to 500,000 clones, 80% to 90% of them singletons; the top ten hold under 4%. Stated treatment: roughly 20 received Ad26.COV2.S at low or high dose, single or two shots; roughly five received placebo; per-sample allocation not given. Samples were taken on day 63 after the first vaccine or placebo injection. The material was peripheral blood, obtained in a trial of Ad26.COV2.S vaccine versus placebo. The receptor set was obtained from a person between 18 and 65 years old who received the Ad26.COV2.S COVID-19 vaccine or a placebo.

The V and J genes are TRBV5-6 and TRBJ2-1; 14 positions match TRBD2. Germline loops: CDR1 SGHDT, CDR2 YYEEEE. V dropped 6 bases and J dropped 7; count of bases not matched to a gene: 12. This CDR3 is built from 17 residues. CDR3 bases: TGTGCCAGCACCATCCAGCTGGGACTAGCGGGGGTAAATGAGCAGTTCTTC. It codes for CASTIQLGLAGVNEQFF.

The chain links TRBV7-2 to TRBJ2-2; D is ambiguous. CDR3 length: 16 amino acids. Germline loops: CDR1 SGHTA, CDR2 FQGNSA. V gave up 4 bases and J gave up 0 bases, with 12 bases separating them. CDR3 DNA sequence: TGTGCCAGCAGCTGGAGACTTAGAGCGAACACCGGGGAGCTGTTTTTT. Translation gives CASSWRLRANTGELFF.

This clone was observed a handful of times. CDR3 sequence reads: CASSFSSVTEAFF. The CDR3 DNA is TGTGCCAGCAGTTTTTCCTCGGTAACTGAAGCTTTCTTT. The chain links TRBV6-5 to TRBJ1-1; D ambiguous. Trimming removed 4 bases at V and 5 bases at J, with 11 bases between. CDR1 MNHEY and CDR2 SVGAGI come from the germline V gene. The CDR3 totals 13 residues.

The CDR3 spells CASSAERTTDTQYF. As DNA, the CDR3 is TGTGCCAGCAGTGCGGAGCGAACCACAGATACGCAGTATTTT. This chain connects TRBV2 to TRBJ2-3; no reliable D call. Germline CDR1 is SNHLY and CDR2 is FYNNEI. There are 14 residues in the CDR3. V shed 4 bases and J shed 2 bases, with 10 bases lying between them. Full variable domain (rest looked up from reference TRBV2 and TRBJ2-3): EPEVTQTPSHQVTQMGQEVILRCVPISNHLYFYWYRQILGQKVEFLVSFYNNEISEKSEIFDDQFSVERPDGSNFTLKIRSTKLEDSAMYFCASSAERTTDTQYFGPGTRLTVL.

A word on this clone: The same CDR3 arises from other DNA sequences in this sample as well. The chain combines TRBV5-1 with TRBJ1-1; no definite D call. The CDR3 consists of 14 residues. Per the germline V gene, CDR1 is SGHRS and CDR2 is YFSETQ. V shed 0 bases and J shed 0 bases, with 6 bases lying between them. The CDR3 reads CASSLEGLNTEAFF. CDR3 coding DNA: TGCGCCAGCAGCTTGGAGGGTCTGAACACTGAAGCTTTCTTT.

This chain links TRBV7-9 with TRBJ1-4; D ambiguous. Trimming removed 3 bases at V and 0 bases at J, with 8 bases between. CDR1 SEHNR and CDR2 FQNEAQ come from the germline V gene (reference sequence). The CDR3 covers 15 residues. CDR3 coding DNA: TGTGCCAGCAGCTTCAGCCTTGCAACTAATGAAAAACTGTTTTTT. Residues: CASSFSLATNEKLFF.

The chain combines TRBV14 with TRBJ1-6; no reliable D call. The length of the CDR3 is 13 residues. Germline values: CDR1 SGHDN, CDR2 FVKESK. Trimming took off 4 bases at V and 8 bases at J, with 9 bases between the two ends. The CDR3: CASSPRRDSPLHF. The CDR3 DNA sequence: TGTGCCAGCAGCCCCAGGCGAGATTCACCCCTCCACTTT.

The count of this clone is one. The chain has TRBV7-8 and TRBJ1-2, with D perhaps matching TRBD1 (6 bases). V gave up 5 bases and J gave up 2 bases, with 15 bases separating them. The CDR3 sequence is 15 residues long. Germline CDR1 and CDR2: SGHVS and FQNEAQ. The CDR3 sequence: CASSPRTVYNYGYTF. CDR3 DNA: TGTGCCAGCAGCCCGAGGACAGTTTACAACTATGGCTACACCTTC.

The rearrangement uses TRBV10-3 and TRBJ2-5, with a weak D call TRBD1 (6 bases). Germline V CDR1 and CDR2: ENHRY, SYGVKD. Trimming shortened V by 6 bases and J by 2 bases, and 10 bases separated the two germline ends. This CDR3 region has 13 residues. CDR3 in amino acids: CAISLDRQETQYF. The CDR3 DNA follows: TGTGCCATCAGCCTCGACAGGCAAGAGACCCAGTACTTC.

J is TRBJ2-3 and V is TRBV5-1; D is perhaps TRBD1 (5 bases). The CDR3 sequence is 15 residues long. Germline loops: CDR1 SGHRS, CDR2 YFSETQ. Deletions cut 4 bases from V and 1 base from J, with 13 bases between. CDR3 nucleotide sequence: TGCGCCAGCAGCGCAGGACACGTTGGCACAGATACGCAGTATTTT. It specifies CASSAGHVGTDTQYF.

The chain carries TRBV18 and TRBJ1-6; the D is unclear. Germline V CDR1 and CDR2: KGHSH, LQKENI. Trimming left V 2 bases short and J 8 bases short, with 7 bases between. The CDR3 loop spans 13 amino acids. The DNA of the CDR3 is TGTGCCAGCTCACCAGGGTTTGATTCACCCCTCCACTTT. Translated, it gives CASSPGFDSPLHF.

The rearrangement links TRBV2 to TRBJ1-5; 7 bases agree with TRBD1. V trimming: 5 bases; J trimming: 2 bases; junction bases outside the gene matches: 12. CDR1 and CDR2 (germline): SNHLY, FYNNEI. This CDR3 has 17 amino acids. CDR3 nucleotides: TGTGCCAGCAGTTGGGACAGAGTTTACGGTGGCAATCAGCCCCAGCATTTT. It is translated as CASSWDRVYGGNQPQHF.

V and J are TRBV19 and TRBJ2-2, with 8 bases fitting TRBD1. Trimming at V came to 7 bases and at J to 3 bases, leaving 7 bases not matched to a gene. The CDR3 has 15 residues. Germline V gene sequence: CDR1 LNHDA, CDR2 SQIVND (reference sequence). The CDR3: CASKKGTGDTGELFF. The CDR3 DNA sequence: TGTGCCAGTAAAAAAGGGACAGGCGACACCGGGGAGCTGTTTTTT. The full variable domain, completed using reference TRBV19 and TRBJ2-2, is DGGITQSPKYLFRKEGQNVTLSCEQNLNHDAMYWYRQDPGQGLRLIYYSQIVNDFQKGDIAEGYSVSREKKESFPLTVTSAQKNPTAFYLCASKKGTGDTGELFFGEGSRLTVL.

This clone was observed once. This chain connects TRBV2 to TRBJ2-4; 7 positions match TRBD1. The CDR3 has 14 amino acids. J gave up 9 bases and V 8 bases, and 13 bases lay outside the gene matches. Germline CDR1 is SNHLY and CDR2 is FYNNEI. The CDR3: CASRITGASGIQYF. The CDR3 region has the DNA TGTGCCAGCCGAATAACAGGGGCCAGTGGCATTCAGTACTTC.

The chain couples TRBV30 to TRBJ2-5, with a tentative D call TRBD2 (6 bases). Germline CDR1 reads GTSNPN; CDR2 reads SVGIG (reference sequence). The germline V and J ends were trimmed by 7 bases and 2 bases, with 17 bases remaining between them. The length of the CDR3 is 14 residues. The CDR3 loop is CASERGAGQETQYF. CDR3 nucleotide sequence: TGTGCCTCCGAAAGGGGAGCGGGTCAAGAGACCCAGTACTTC.

The chain couples TRBV29-1 to TRBJ2-7; D may be TRBD2 (5 bases). From germline, CDR1 is SQVTM and CDR2 ANQGSEA. V lost 3 bases and J lost 7, with 13 bases in between. The CDR3 extends over 12 amino acids. The CDR3 here is CSVEYGVEEQYF. The CDR3 region has the DNA TGCAGCGTTGAGTACGGGGTGGAAGAGCAGTACTTC.

This clone was observed a single time. V usage is TRBV7-6 and J usage is TRBJ2-2; unclear D gene. Trimming cost V 5 bases and J 4 bases, with 11 bases left between them. CDR3 length: 14 amino acids. CDR1 and CDR2 (germline): SGHVS, FNYEAQ. The DNA for the CDR3 is TGTGCCAGCAGCAAGGACGGGTTCACCGGGGAGCTGTTTTTT. Translating gives CASSKDGFTGELFF.

The chain uses TRBV19 and TRBJ2-3; 8 nucleotides match TRBD1. The CDR3 is 14 residues long. Looked up from germline, CDR1 is LNHDA and CDR2 is SQIVND (reference sequence). Trimming removed 4 bases from V and 1 base from J; junction bases left unmatched: 1. The CDR3 nucleotides read TGTGCCAGTAGTAAGACAGGGGGCACAGATACGCAGTATTTT. Translated, it gives CASSKTGGTDTQYF.

The chain joins TRBV29-1 to TRBJ1-1; D gene uncertain. Deletions cut 0 bases from V and 11 bases from J, with 22 bases between. Germline V gene data show CDR1 as SQVTM and CDR2 as ANQGSEA. There are 15 residues in the CDR3. The CDR3 is CSVEDLSEGSMKAFF. As DNA, the CDR3 is TGCAGCGTTGAAGATCTCTCAGAAGGTTCGATGAAGGCTTTCTTT.

The J gene is TRBJ2-5, the V gene TRBV10-3; D is unresolved. The V and J ends lost 6 bases and 4 bases respectively, with 15 bases between them. CDR1 and CDR2 (germline): ENHRY, SYGVKD. CDR3 length: 14 amino acids. Here the CDR3 reads CAIRQGIPGETQYF. CDR3 DNA: TGTGCCATCAGACAAGGGATCCCCGGAGAGACCCAGTACTTC.

The gene calls are TRBV29-1 and TRBJ1-5; maybe TRBD1 (5 bases). The CDR3 runs 14 residues. CDR1 is SQVTM and CDR2 is ANQGSEA in the germline V gene. The V and J ends lost 8 bases and 4 bases respectively, with 18 bases between them. The CDR3 DNA follows: TGCAGCCACTTTCTGGGTAGGGGTAATCAGCCCCAGCATTTT. Translated, it gives CSHFLGRGNQPQHF.

The chain uses TRBV27 and TRBJ2-5; tentative D call: TRBD2 (6 bases). Trimming took off 6 bases at V and 3 bases at J, with 20 bases between the two ends. Germline values: CDR1 MNHEY, CDR2 SMNVEV (reference sequence). CDR3 length equals 16 residues. The CDR3, as DNA: TGTGCCAGCAGCAGTTTATTGGCCGGCGGGGAAGAGACCCAGTACTTC. It codes for CASSSLLAGGEETQYF.